The rows below give T cell receptor beta chains drawn from one sample of a study of T cell responses to AZD1222 COVID-19 vaccine. Some clones are missing from TCRdb's copy, which holds only in-frame ones; the method was immunoSEQ multiplex PCR. The data contain about 110,000 clones, roughly 91% of them singletons. The sequencing used peripheral blood, collected 28 days after the second AZD1222 dose. All receptors derive from an adult who received the AZD1222 COVID-19 vaccine. Each CDR3 is given with its conserved first and last residue. Each record gives: V gene, J gene, clone size, D gene, CDR3 protein, CDR3 DNA. A D gene is named only where the DNA matches it firmly. Rows may omit the clone size; those that give it use once, few, many or a size class.

TRBV5-1	TRBJ2-7	few	-	CASSLDGGQPDEQYF	TGCGCCAGCAGCTTGGACGGGGGCCAGCCGGACGAGCAGTACTTC
TRBV24-1	TRBJ2-5	few	-	CATSDRQETQYF	TGTGCCACCAGTGACCGACAAGAGACCCAGTACTTC
TRBV28	TRBJ1-5	-	-	CASSEHGAGNQPQHF	TGTGCCAGCAGTGAACATGGGGCGGGCAATCAGCCCCAGCATTTT
TRBV7-9	TRBJ1-1	few	-	CASSLYAEAFF	TGTGCCAGCAGCTTATACGCTGAAGCTTTCTTT
TRBV12-5	TRBJ2-1	-	-	CASGSPNSINEQFF	TGTGCTAGTGGTTCTCCCAACTCAATAAATGAGCAGTTCTTC
TRBV27	TRBJ1-2	few	-	CASRGGWGYGYTF	TGTGCCAGTAGGGGAGGTTGGGGGTATGGCTACACCTTC
TRBV25-1	TRBJ2-3	-	-	CASSTAVKGDTQYF	TGTGCCAGCAGTACAGCGGTTAAAGGAGATACGCAGTATTTT
TRBV6-5	TRBJ2-7	-	-	CASSYSTRFAYEQYF	TGTGCCAGCAGTTACTCAACTAGGTTCGCGTATGAGCAGTACTTC
TRBV2	TRBJ1-2	once	-	CASTVSSYGYTF	TGTGCCAGCACAGTGTCTTCCTATGGCTACACCTTC
TRBV5-6	TRBJ1-2	-	-	CASSGFGYGYTF	TGTGCCAGCAGCGGATTCGGCTATGGCTACACCTTC
TRBV2	TRBJ2-5	-	TRBD2	CASSGAGGETQYF	TGTGCCAGCAGTGGCGCGGGGGGGGAGACCCAGTACTTC
TRBV6-5	TRBJ2-5	few	-	CASTRGETQYF	TGTGCCAGCACCCGCGGCGAGACCCAGTACTTC
TRBV2	TRBJ2-7	-	-	CASRRVGEQYF	TGTGCCAGCAGGAGGGTGGGGGAGCAGTACTTC
TRBV11-2	TRBJ1-4	-	-	CASSPAQLINEKLFF	TGTGCCAGCAGCCCGGCGCAGCTAATTAATGAAAAACTGTTTTTT
TRBV6-2/TRBV6-3	TRBJ2-7	-	-	CASSYWGADHEQYF	TGTGCCAGCAGTTACTGGGGGGCAGACCACGAGCAGTACTTC
TRBV9	TRBJ2-1	-	TRBD2	CASSVATGTSGGFDEQFF	TGTGCCAGCAGCGTAGCTACCGGGACTAGCGGGGGTTTCGATGAGCAGTTCTTC
TRBV6-4	TRBJ1-1	-	-	CASSRLRGTEAFF	TGTGCCAGCAGCCGCCTTCGGGGAACTGAAGCTTTCTTT
TRBV2	TRBJ1-6	-	TRBD1	CASSDNRGLALHF	TGTGCCAGCAGTGACAACAGGGGTCTGGCCCTCCACTTT
TRBV29-1	TRBJ2-7	-	-	CSVEFSQGRDYEQYF	TGCAGCGTTGAATTTTCCCAGGGGCGAGACTACGAGCAGTACTTC
TRBV27	TRBJ1-6	-	-	CASSLWAGGGNNSPLHF	TGTGCCAGCAGTTTATGGGCGGGTGGAGGGAATAATTCACCCCTCCACTTT
TRBV12-5	TRBJ2-1	-	TRBD1	CASGPGQAAYNEQFF	TGTGCTAGTGGTCCGGGACAGGCTGCCTACAATGAGCAGTTCTTC
TRBV5-6	TRBJ1-4	-	TRBD1	CASSLVGAGGFEKLFF	TGTGCCAGCAGCTTGGTGGGAGCAGGGGGTTTCGAAAAACTGTTTTTT